The next 10 T cell receptor beta chains were all read from a single sample in a study of T cell repertoires in cytomegalovirus infection. MiXCR, applied by TCRdb to the reads, yields one record per CDR3 protein. The sample lists about 160,000 distinct CDR3 sequences; 17% were seen once. The sequenced material came from CD8+ T cells from PBMCs. The receptors stem from a human donor in good health (CMV status not recorded). Some clones in this sample may be carry-over from other donors' samples.

This sequence joins TRBV20-1 and TRBJ2-3, with no clear D. Germline loops: CDR1 DFQATT, CDR2 SNEGSKA (reference sequence). Trimming removed 1 base from V and 2 bases from J, with 19 bases in between. This CDR3 spans 17 amino acids. The CDR3 DNA reads as TGCAGTGCTAGAGGGCTAGTAGACGGCAGCCTCACAGATACGCAGTATTTT. Its translation is CSARGLVDGSLTDTQYF.

This clonotype was seen once. One end of the junction does not line up with germline, which may come from a read error. The rearrangement uses TRBV4-3 and TRBJ1-4; 8 bases map to TRBD1. The CDR3 contains 15 residues. The V gene's germline CDR1 is LGHNA and CDR2 YSLEER. This chain's CDR3 is CAGSQTGATEEKLFF. The CDR3 DNA follows: TGCGCCGGCAGCCAGACAGGGGCGACGGAAGAAAAACTGTTTTTT.

The chain has TRBV23-1 and TRBJ2-1; possibly TRBD1 for D (6 bases). TRBV23-1 is an ORF; its function is uncertain. The CDR3 runs to 16 residues. V was shortened by 5 bases and J by 0 bases, with 14 bases between the two germline ends. For the CDR3, the DNA is TGCGCCAGCAGTTCAGGGGAAGTCTCCTCCTACAATGAGCAGTTCTTC. It specifies CASSSGEVSSYNEQFF.

This clonotype turned up a few times. CDR3 nucleotides: TGCGCCAGCAGCCAAGAGTCTAGCGGGGGGTATATGCCTGAGCAGTTCTTC. Protein: CASSQESSGGYMPEQFF. This sequence joins TRBV4-3 and TRBJ2-1; 11 bases line up with TRBD2. Trimming took 0 bases from V and 9 from J; bases not matched to a gene: 10. The CDR3 length is 17 residues. From germline, CDR1 is LGHNA and CDR2 YSLEER.

This clonotype was detected a few times. V is TRBV5-1 and J is TRBJ2-1; 9 nucleotides align to TRBD1. From germline, CDR1 is SGHRS and CDR2 YFSETQ. Unmatched junction bases numbered 4, after V lost 3 bases and J lost 0 bases. This CDR3 region has 16 residues. The CDR3 DNA is TGCGCCAGCAGCTGGGCGGGACAGGGCTCCTACAATGAGCAGTTCTTC. Residues: CASSWAGQGSYNEQFF.

V is TRBV11-2 and J is TRBJ2-7; D gene unclear. CDR1 and CDR2 (germline): SGHAT, FQNNGV. The length of the CDR3 is 12 residues. V was cut by 2 bases and J by 3 bases, with 5 bases left in between. DNA of the CDR3: TGTGCCAGCAGCTTACTCTTCTACGAGCAGTACTTC. This gives the protein CASSLLFYEQYF.

The sample holds a few counts of this clonotype. This chain joins TRBV28 and TRBJ2-3, with 9 bases aligning to TRBD2. This CDR3 comprises 16 residues. Losses at the gene ends were 7 bases for V and 2 bases for J; bases not matched to a gene: 10. Germline lookup yields CDR1 MDHEN and CDR2 SYDVKM. This CDR3 is CASTYHGTSPTDTQYF. Written as DNA, the CDR3 is TGTGCCAGCACTTACCATGGGACTAGCCCCACAGATACGCAGTATTTT.

The table lists this clonotype with a few counts. The chain carries TRBV28 and TRBJ1-3; D is ambiguous. The germline CDR1 and CDR2 sequences are MDHEN and SYDVKM. V lost 3 bases, J lost 0 bases, and 15 bases lay in between. This CDR3 spans 17 amino acids. CDR3 sequence reads: CASSLGTTTISGNTIYF. In DNA, the CDR3 is TGTGCCAGCAGTTTGGGAACCACCACCATCTCTGGAAACACCATATATTTT.

This clonotype has a handful of counts. The chain joins TRBV11-2 to TRBJ2-1; D may correspond to TRBD1 or TRBD2 (5 bases each). Trimming removed 5 bases at V and 8 bases at J, with 13 bases between. From germline, CDR1 is SGHAT and CDR2 FQNNGV. The CDR3 is made up of 13 amino acids. DNA of the CDR3: TGTGCCAGCAGCCCACCGGGACGGGATGAGCAGTTCTTC. Its translation is CASSPPGRDEQFF. Based on the CDR3 plus reference TRBV11-2 and TRBJ2-1, the full variable domain is EAGVAQSPRYKIIEKRQSVAFWCNPISGHATLYWYQQILGQGPKLLIQFQNNGVVDDSQLPKDRFSAERLKGVDSTLKIQPAKLEDSAVYLCASSPPGRDEQFFGPGTRLTVL.

The chain combines TRBV11-2 with TRBJ2-3, with 9 bases identical to TRBD2. The length of the CDR3 is 13 residues. V lost 7 bases and J lost 13; bases outside the gene matches: 12. The germline gives CDR1 SGHAT, CDR2 FQNNGV. In nucleotides, the CDR3 is TGTGCCAGCACCCAAAGGCATCCTAGCGGGGAGTATTTT. Its protein is CASTQRHPSGEYF.